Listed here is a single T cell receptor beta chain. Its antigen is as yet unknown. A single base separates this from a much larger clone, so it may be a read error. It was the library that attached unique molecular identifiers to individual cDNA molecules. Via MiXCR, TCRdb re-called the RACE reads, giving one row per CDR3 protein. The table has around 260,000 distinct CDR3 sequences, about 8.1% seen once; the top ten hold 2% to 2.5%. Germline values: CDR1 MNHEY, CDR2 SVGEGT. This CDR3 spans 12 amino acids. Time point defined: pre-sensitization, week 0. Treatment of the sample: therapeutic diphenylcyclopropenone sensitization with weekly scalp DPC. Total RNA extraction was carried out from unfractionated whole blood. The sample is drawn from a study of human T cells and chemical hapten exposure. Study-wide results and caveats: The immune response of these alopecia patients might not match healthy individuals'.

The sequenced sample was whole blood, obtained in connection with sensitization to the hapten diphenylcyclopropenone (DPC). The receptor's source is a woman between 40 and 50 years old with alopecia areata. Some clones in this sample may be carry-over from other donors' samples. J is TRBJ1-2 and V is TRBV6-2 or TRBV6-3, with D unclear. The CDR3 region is CASSYGNYDYTF. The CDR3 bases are TGTGCCAGCAGTTATGGGAACTATGACTACACCTTC.